This T cell receptor beta chain is from a study of human T cells and chemical hapten exposure. Study in general: Slight differences in pooled library volume were the main source of varying TCR yields across samples.

Described time point: pre-sensitization, week 0. Stated treatment: therapeutic diphenylcyclopropenone sensitization with weekly scalp DPC. The V segment lost 2 bases and the J segment 1 base; nucleotides outside the gene matches: 7. The CDR3 contains 17 residues. Looked up from germline, CDR1 is SQVTM and CDR2 is ANQGSEA. Authors' processing steps: There were a median of roughly 100,000 TCRs per sample, with a range from about 23,224 to 750,000. Each CDR3 protein gets one entry after TCRdb re-called the RACE reads with MiXCR. The V and J calls shown here were made by TCRdb, not taken from the authors' results. The top ten hold around 2.6% of the sample, which has over 300,000 distinct CDR3 sequences, about 5.1% seen once.

This receptor was taken from a woman aged 45-65 years with alopecia areata. Some clones in this sample may be carry-over from other donors' samples. This sequence joins TRBV29-1 and TRBJ2-1, with TRBD2 matching over 11 bases. The material sequenced was whole blood, taken in connection with sensitization to the hapten diphenylcyclopropenone (DPC). The CDR3: CSVESSGGAYSYNEQFF. CDR3 DNA: TGCAGCGTTGAAAGTAGCGGGGGGGCCTATTCCTACAATGAGCAGTTCTTC.